This entry lists 26 T cell receptor beta chains sequenced from one sample in a study of response to subunit inactivated influenza vaccine (dated by TCRdb to between 2018 and 2020). Receptor amplification or capture employed RT-PCR. The sequencer was an Illumina HiSeq 2500. The public reads were reprocessed in TCRdb via fastp at Q25 and MiXCR, keeping in-frame beta chains. Rows are unified per CDR3 protein, each entry keeping the most common DNA and genes. This sample lists roughly 710,000 distinct CDR3 sequences; 11% to 15% were detected once. The biggest ten clones account for roughly 7.2% of the sample. The source was PBMCs from blood, collected 14 to 15 days before vaccination. Source of these receptors: a man aged 50-59 years who received an inactivated influenza vaccine. Donor details come from another sample of the same person, matched by shared clones.

Note on this clonotype: A junction boundary mismatches the germline segment, possibly from a read error. V and J are TRBV4-3 and TRBJ1-1; D is uncertain. This CDR3 region has 14 residues. Germline values: CDR1 LGHNA, CDR2 YSLEER. CDR3 sequence: CVSSQERVNTEAFF. For the CDR3, the DNA is TGCGTCAGCAGCCAAGAACGGGTAAACACTGAAGCTTTCTTT.

There are a few counts of this clonotype. The rearrangement joins TRBV12-3 or TRBV12-4 to TRBJ2-4, with D perhaps matching TRBD1 or TRBD2 (6 bases each). V was pared by 6 bases and J by 0 bases, with 18 bases between. This CDR3 contains 17 residues. CDR3 sequence (DNA): TGTGCCAGCAGGTCCGGGGGCAGTACGGTAGCCAAAAACATTCAGTACTTC. Its translation is CASRSGGSTVAKNIQYF.

This clonotype was seen more than once but under ten times. V usage is TRBV20-1 and J usage is TRBJ2-7; D is possibly TRBD1 or TRBD2 (6 bases each). V shed 0 bases and J shed 4 bases, with 10 bases lying between them. The length of the CDR3 is 13 residues. In germline, CDR1 is DFQATT, CDR2 SNEGSKA (reference sequence). The CDR3 DNA reads as TGCAGTGCTAGAGATGGGGGGCTGTACGAGCAGTACTTC. Encoded protein: CSARDGGLYEQYF.

This clonotype has more than one count but fewer than ten. The V call is TRBV5-6, the J call TRBJ1-1; no firm D call. The CDR3 has 12 residues. The ends were cut back, 4 bases at V and 7 bases at J, with 11 bases in the middle. Germline CDR1 reads SGHDT; CDR2 reads YYEEEE. The CDR3 reads CASSETGREAFF. The CDR3 DNA follows: TGTGCCAGCAGCGAGACCGGGCGTGAAGCTTTCTTT.

J is TRBJ2-7 and V is TRBV5-1; TRBD2 is a possible D gene (5 bases). Germline CDR1 and CDR2: SGHRS and YFSETQ. The CDR3 totals 15 residues. V lost 0 bases to trimming and J lost 4 bases, with 14 bases between them. CDR3 DNA: TGCGCCAGCAGCTTGGATCGGGAAAGTCAATACGAGCAGTACTTC. This translates into CASSLDRESQYEQYF.

This clonotype was seen only a few times. This chain connects TRBV7-3 to TRBJ2-3; a weak D match, TRBD2 (6 bases). Germline assignment: CDR1 SGHTA and CDR2 FQGTGA. Trimming cost V 5 bases and J 2 bases, with 14 bases left between them. The CDR3 is made up of 15 amino acids. This chain's CDR3 is CASSELADNTDTQYF. The CDR3 nucleotides are TGTGCCAGCAGCGAATTAGCGGATAACACAGATACGCAGTATTTT.

This chain links TRBV14 with TRBJ2-3, with unresolved D. This CDR3 region has 14 residues. Germline V lookup: CDR1 SGHDN, CDR2 FVKESK. The V end lost 0 bases, the J end lost 2 bases, and 6 bases lay between the germline ends. The CDR3 coding sequence is TGTGCCAGCAGCCAAGACGCCTACACAGATACGCAGTATTTT. Its translation is CASSQDAYTDTQYF.

CDR3 protein: CASSARLPVEQFF. The CDR3 nucleotides read TGTGCCAGCAGCGCGAGACTACCCGTTGAGCAGTTCTTC. The V call is TRBV7-2, the J call TRBJ2-1; TRBD2 might be the D (5 bases). Germline V gene lookup returns CDR1 SGHTA and CDR2 FQGNSA. Trimming cost V 5 bases and J 9 bases, with 14 bases left between them. The CDR3 is 13 amino acids.

This clonotype has just a few counts. The chain is built from TRBV7-8 and TRBJ2-5, with 7 bases lining up with TRBD2. The CDR3 totals 15 residues. With 4 bases clipped from V and 5 bases from J, the junction kept 10 bases outside the gene matches. CDR1 and CDR2 (germline): SGHVS, FQNEAQ. For the CDR3, the DNA is TGTGCCAGCAGCTGGACCTATACTAGCGCGGAGACCCAGTACTTC. It yields the protein CASSWTYTSAETQYF.

This clonotype was seen ten or more times. J is TRBJ2-1 and V is TRBV6-1; D may be TRBD2 (6 bases). Germline CDR1 reads MNHNS; CDR2 reads SASEGT. The CDR3 runs to 17 residues. Trimming removed 2 bases at V and 7 bases at J, with 21 bases between. CDR3 bases: TGTGCCAGCAGTGAAAATATGATGGGGGGTAGCGGTAATGAGCAGTTCTTC. Its protein is CASSENMMGGSGNEQFF.

This clonotype was detected ten times or more. This chain uses TRBV7-9 with TRBJ1-1, with D possibly matching TRBD1 (5 bases). The CDR3 is 13 residues long. V shed 1 base and J shed 11 bases, with 14 bases lying between them. In germline, CDR1 is SEHNR, CDR2 FQNEAQ (reference sequence). The CDR3 is CASSLDLQGWAFF. The DNA of the CDR3 is TGTGCCAGCAGCTTAGATCTCCAGGGTTGGGCTTTCTTT.

The chain recombines TRBV7-2 with TRBJ2-3; D unresolved. Per the germline V gene, CDR1 is SGHTA and CDR2 is FQGNSA. CDR3 length: 12 amino acids. V lost 6 bases and J lost 7, with 11 bases in between. The CDR3 loop reads CASSFTWYTQYF. CDR3 DNA sequence: TGTGCCAGCAGTTTTACATGGTATACGCAGTATTTT.

This chain uses TRBV25-1 with TRBJ2-6; D is ambiguous. Germline values: CDR1 MGHDK, CDR2 SYGVNS. Trimming took off 4 bases at V and 3 bases at J, with 7 bases between the two ends. The CDR3 is 14 amino acids. As DNA, the CDR3 is TGTGCCAGCAGTGTGTCTGGTGGGGCCAACGTCCTGACTTTC. Translation gives CASSVSGGANVLTF.

This chain uses TRBV12-3 or TRBV12-4 with TRBJ1-2; TRBD1 agrees at 10 bases. The J segment lost 4 bases and the V segment lost 0 bases, leaving 2 bases of the junction unmatched. This CDR3 contains 15 residues. In nucleotides, the CDR3 is TGTGCCAGCAGTTTAGCAAGACAGGGGGCCTATGGCTACACCTTC. Translation: CASSLARQGAYGYTF.

This clonotype appeared many times. The gene calls are TRBV15 and TRBJ2-3; the D gene is possibly TRBD1 (5 bases). The germline gives CDR1 LNHNV, CDR2 YYDKDF (reference sequence). V lost 5 bases, J lost 8 bases, and 11 bases lay in between. The CDR3 spans 12 residues. CDR3 coding DNA: TGTGCCACCAGCGGACATCTCCCTACGCAGTATTTT. Translation: CATSGHLPTQYF.

This clonotype occurred a few times. The chain joins TRBV15 to TRBJ2-1; 7 bases align to TRBD1. Germline V gene lookup returns CDR1 LNHNV and CDR2 YYDKDF (reference sequence). The CDR3 extends over 15 amino acids. J was trimmed by 5 bases and V by 5 bases; bases with no gene match: 9. The CDR3 here is CATSAQEQGNNEQFF. CDR3 sequence (DNA): TGTGCCACCAGCGCCCAAGAACAGGGGAACAATGAGCAGTTCTTC. The complete variable domain, with remaining parts taken from reference TRBV15 and TRBJ2-1, reads DAMVIQNPRYQVTQFGKPVTLSCSQTLNHNVMYWYQQKSSQAPKLLFHYYDKDFNNEADTPDNFQSRRPNTSFCFLDIRSPGLGDTAMYLCATSAQEQGNNEQFFGPGTRLTVL.

This clonotype has just a few counts. The rearrangement joins TRBV7-2 to TRBJ2-3; 9 bases match TRBD2. Germline assignment: CDR1 SGHTA and CDR2 FQGNSA. The CDR3 contains 16 residues. The V gene end was trimmed by 1 base and the J gene end by 4 bases; junction bases not matched to a gene: 6. CDR3 sequence: CASSLGGRASADTQYF. Written as DNA, the CDR3 is TGTGCCAGCAGCTTAGGCGGGAGGGCGTCGGCAGATACGCAGTATTTT.

This clonotype was found a few times. CDR3 in DNA: TGTGCCACCAGCAGAGAAGGACTAGCGGTTGGCGAGCAGTACTTC. Encoded protein: CATSREGLAVGEQYF. This chain joins TRBV15 and TRBJ2-7; 10 bases match TRBD2. The germline V gene has CDR1 LNHNV and CDR2 YYDKDF (reference sequence). This CDR3 comprises 15 residues. V shed 0 bases, J shed 6 bases, and the junction held 5 bases outside the gene matches.

The J gene is TRBJ1-4, the V gene TRBV20-1; D is ambiguous. Germline V gene lookup returns CDR1 DFQATT and CDR2 SNEGSKA (reference sequence). The CDR3 totals 15 residues. V gave up 1 base and J gave up 7 bases, with 16 bases separating them. CDR3 in amino acids: CSARALEGGVEKLFF. CDR3 nucleotide sequence: TGCAGTGCTAGAGCCCTGGAGGGAGGTGTTGAAAAACTGTTTTTT.

The chain employs TRBV12-3 or TRBV12-4 and TRBJ1-5; D is possibly TRBD1 (5 bases). The CDR3 runs 14 residues. With 6 bases removed from V and 7 bases from J, the gap between germline ends came to 16 bases. CDR3: CASSQDGGRQPQHF. The CDR3 nucleotides are TGTGCCAGCAGCCAGGACGGGGGAAGACAGCCCCAGCATTTT.

This clonotype was found many times. The chain carries TRBV5-1 and TRBJ2-7; the D gene is possibly TRBD1 (5 bases). V gave up 1 base and J gave up 7 bases, with 9 bases separating them. CDR1 and CDR2 (germline): SGHRS, YFSETQ. This CDR3 has 12 amino acids. The CDR3 nucleotides are TGCGCCAGCAGCTTGCAGGGTCGGGAGCAGTACTTC. Translating it yields CASSLQGREQYF.

This clonotype has ten or more counts. The chain couples TRBV5-1 to TRBJ2-3; D might be TRBD1 (5 bases). Trimming took 2 bases from V and 0 from J, leaving 10 bases between them. Germline loops: CDR1 SGHRS, CDR2 YFSETQ. This CDR3 has 15 amino acids. Here the CDR3 reads CASSFLGASTDTQYF. The CDR3 nucleotides read TGCGCCAGCAGCTTTTTAGGGGCAAGCACAGATACGCAGTATTTT. Together with reference TRBV5-1 and TRBJ2-3, the CDR3 gives the full variable domain: KAGVTQTPRYLIKTRGQQVTLSCSPISGHRSVSWYQQTPGQGLQFLFEYFSETQRNKGNFPGRFSGRQFSNSRSEMNVSTLELGDSALYLCASSFLGASTDTQYFGPGTRLTVL.

The chain joins TRBV30 to TRBJ1-5; no clear D gene. V gave up 1 base and J gave up 4 bases, with 14 bases separating them. Looked up from germline, CDR1 is GTSNPN and CDR2 is SVGIG (reference sequence). The length of the CDR3 is 15 residues. The CDR3 region has the DNA TGTGCCTGGAGTGGGCCGGGAAAGGAGAATCAGCCCCAGCATTTT. Its translation is CAWSGPGKENQPQHF.

A word on this clonotype: Being one base from a much bigger clone, this may be a read error. The chain recombines TRBV12-3 or TRBV12-4 with TRBJ2-7; TRBD1 matches 7 bases. This CDR3 contains 13 residues. CDR3 DNA sequence: TGTGTCAGCAGTTGGGACAGCTACTACGAGCAGTACTTC. Its translation is CVSSWDSYYEQYF.

This clonotype was counted only a few times. The chain couples TRBV7-2 to TRBJ2-1; 11 bases are shared with TRBD2. The CDR3 covers 17 residues. Germline V gene lookup returns CDR1 SGHTA and CDR2 FQGNSA. J was trimmed by 0 bases and V by 5 bases; bases with no gene match: 6. The CDR3 reads CASSHDSGRASYNEQFF. The CDR3 region has the DNA TGTGCCAGCAGCCACGATAGCGGGAGGGCCTCCTACAATGAGCAGTTCTTC.

This clonotype was detected many times. The V and J genes are TRBV29-1 and TRBJ2-7; 7 bases are a match to TRBD1. After removal of 0 bases from V and 0 bases from J, the junction contained 2 bases not matched to a gene. Germline CDR1 and CDR2: SQVTM and ANQGSEA. CDR3 length: 14 amino acids. The CDR3 loop is CSVEDRDSSYEQYF. The CDR3 DNA reads as TGCAGCGTTGAAGATCGGGACAGCTCCTACGAGCAGTACTTC.